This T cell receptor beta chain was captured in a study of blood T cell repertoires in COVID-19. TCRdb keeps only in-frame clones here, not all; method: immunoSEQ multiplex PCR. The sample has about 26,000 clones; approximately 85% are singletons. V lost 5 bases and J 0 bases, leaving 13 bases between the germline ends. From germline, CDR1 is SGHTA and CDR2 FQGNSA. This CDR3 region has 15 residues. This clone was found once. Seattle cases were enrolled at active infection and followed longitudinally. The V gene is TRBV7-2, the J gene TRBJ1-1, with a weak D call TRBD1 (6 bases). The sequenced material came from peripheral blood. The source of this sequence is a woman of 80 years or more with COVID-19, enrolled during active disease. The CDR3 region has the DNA TGTGCCAGCAGCCAACAGGGAACCATGAACACTGAAGCTTTCTTT. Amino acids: CASSQQGTMNTEAFF.